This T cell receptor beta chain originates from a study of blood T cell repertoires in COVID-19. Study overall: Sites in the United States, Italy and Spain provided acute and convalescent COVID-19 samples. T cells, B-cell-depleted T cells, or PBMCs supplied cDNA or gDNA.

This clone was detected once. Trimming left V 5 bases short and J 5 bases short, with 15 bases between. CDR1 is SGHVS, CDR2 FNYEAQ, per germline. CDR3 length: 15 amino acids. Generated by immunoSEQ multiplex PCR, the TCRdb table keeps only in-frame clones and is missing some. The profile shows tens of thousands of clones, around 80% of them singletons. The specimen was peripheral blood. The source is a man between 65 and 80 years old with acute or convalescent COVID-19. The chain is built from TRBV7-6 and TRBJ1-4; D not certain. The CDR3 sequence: CASSRDIRLNEKLFF. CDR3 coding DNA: TGTGCCAGCAGCCGCGACATTAGACTAAATGAAAAACTGTTTTTT.